What follows is one T cell receptor beta chain and its context. The data originate from a study of blood T cell repertoires in COVID-19. Study-level background: The United States, Italy and Spain were the sources of the acute and convalescent COVID-19 samples. In each case, the material was cDNA or gDNA derived from T cells, B-cell-depleted T cells, or PBMCs.

From germline, CDR1 is SGHAT and CDR2 FQNNGV. CDR3 length equals 16 residues. Trimming cost V 6 bases and J 5 bases, with 22 bases left between them. Under the authors' procedure: Using reference gene primer amplification, nucleated cell counts were estimated. Here immunoSEQ multiplex PCR was the method, and the copy in TCRdb shows in-frame clones only, minus some. D and trimming were read from the DNA, whereas the V and J calls and clone size are those reported in that table. The table has under 250,000 clones, about 82% seen once. The clonotype was recovered from a man at least 80 years old with acute or convalescent COVID-19. The chain couples TRBV11-2 to TRBJ1-1; D remains ambiguous. Sequencing was carried out using peripheral blood. In DNA form, the CDR3 reads TGTGCCAGCAGTCATACGGGGAAGCAGTTGGGAACTGAAGCTTTCTTT. This encodes CASSHTGKQLGTEAFF.